The next 25 T cell receptor beta chains were all read from a single sample in a study of blood T cell repertoires in COVID-19. The method was immunoSEQ multiplex PCR; TCRdb's version includes in-frame clones alone and lacks a portion of them. The repertoire consists of 85,000 to 90,000 clones, with 80% to 95% occurring once and the leading ten covering approximately 2.3%. The source material was peripheral blood. Every receptor here comes from a human donor with active COVID-19. The donor label of this sample is uncertain.

The V and J genes are TRBV23-1 and TRBJ1-4; tentatively, D is TRBD1 (5 bases). TRBV23-1 is an ORF for which the function is uncertain. The CDR3 consists of 13 residues. V lost 10 bases to trimming and J lost 7 bases, with 16 bases between them. CDR3 bases: TGCGCCAACACACGTAGGGGTCCTGAAAAACTGTTTTTT. It translates to CANTRRGPEKLFF.

The V gene is TRBV27, the J gene TRBJ1-5, with 9 positions matching TRBD1. V lost 6 bases and J lost 3; bases outside the gene matches: 15. CDR1 and CDR2 from the germline V gene are MNHEY and SMNVEV (reference sequence). The CDR3 is 18 amino acids. CDR3: CASRPSVQGALINQPQHF. The CDR3 bases are TGTGCCAGCAGACCCTCGGTACAGGGGGCCCTTATCAATCAGCCCCAGCATTTT.

The chain links TRBV27 to TRBJ2-7; D is undetermined. This CDR3 comprises 12 residues. The ends were cut back, 2 bases at V and 3 bases at J, with 5 bases in the middle. Per the germline V gene, CDR1 is MNHEY and CDR2 is SMNVEV (reference sequence). In DNA, the CDR3 is TGTGCCAGCAGTTTAGGCGGCTACGAGCAGTACTTC. It is translated as CASSLGGYEQYF.

The chain is built from TRBV19 and TRBJ1-6; perhaps TRBD1 as D (6 bases). The CDR3 contains 13 residues. With 2 bases removed from V and 9 bases from J, the gap between germline ends came to 8 bases. Germline assignment: CDR1 LNHDA and CDR2 SQIVND (reference sequence). The chain's CDR3 is CASSIRGASPLHF. In DNA form, the CDR3 reads TGTGCCAGTAGTATACGGGGGGCTTCACCCCTCCACTTT.

The gene calls are TRBV6-4 and TRBJ2-1, with a weak D call TRBD2 (5 bases). Germline V gene sequence: CDR1 MRHNA, CDR2 SNTAGT. V was pared by 3 bases and J by 0 bases, with 9 bases between. The CDR3 runs to 15 residues. The CDR3 region is CASSDGESSYNEQFF. The CDR3 DNA reads as TGTGCCAGCAGTGATGGGGAGAGCTCCTACAATGAGCAGTTCTTC.

The chain carries TRBV7-3 and TRBJ2-3; D may be TRBD2 (7 bases). Germline V CDR1 and CDR2: SGHTA, FQGTGA. The CDR3 extends over 15 amino acids. V lost 2 bases and J 4 bases, leaving 13 bases between the germline ends. CDR3 amino acids: CASSLVGGPSDTQYF. CDR3 coding DNA: TGTGCCAGCAGCTTAGTGGGGGGGCCATCAGATACGCAGTATTTT.

This chain uses TRBV19 with TRBJ2-7; the match to TRBD1 covers 10 bases. V trimming: 4 bases; J trimming: 6 bases; junction bases outside the gene matches: 6. The germline V gene encodes CDR1 LNHDA and CDR2 SQIVND (reference sequence). The CDR3 has 14 residues. In nucleotides, the CDR3 is TGTGCCAGTAGTACCCGGGACAGGGGAGCCGAGCAGTACTTC. It translates to CASSTRDRGAEQYF.

J is TRBJ2-7 and V is TRBV12-5; 13 bases agree with TRBD2. Per the germline V gene, CDR1 is LGHNT and CDR2 is FRNRAP. CDR3 length: 21 amino acids. The V segment lost 0 bases and the J segment 0 bases; nucleotides outside the gene matches: 14. This CDR3 reads CASGLVPIPGLAGTSSYEQYF. The CDR3 nucleotides read TGTGCTAGTGGTTTGGTACCAATCCCGGGACTAGCGGGGACGAGCTCCTACGAGCAGTACTTC.

The chain employs TRBV11-2 and TRBJ2-3; 7 bases align to TRBD1. CDR3 length: 15 residues. After removal of 5 bases from V and 2 bases from J, the junction contained 7 bases not matched to a gene. CDR1 and CDR2 (germline): SGHAT, FQNNGV. CDR3: CASSGGQPYTDTQYF. The CDR3 DNA sequence: TGTGCCAGCAGCGGGGGACAGCCCTACACAGATACGCAGTATTTT.

The chain combines TRBV19 with TRBJ1-6; TRBD1 aligns across 8 bases. The germline V gene encodes CDR1 LNHDA and CDR2 SQIVND (reference sequence). The J segment lost 6 bases and the V segment lost 6 bases, leaving 7 bases of the junction unmatched. The CDR3 extends over 15 amino acids. CDR3 in amino acids: CASRTQGAGNSPLHF. The CDR3 DNA reads TGTGCCAGTAGAACCCAGGGGGCCGGTAATTCACCCCTCCACTTT.

The genes are TRBV11-2 and TRBJ2-7; 9 nucleotides align to TRBD2. V dropped 5 bases and J dropped 2; count of bases not matched to a gene: 10. The germline V gene has CDR1 SGHAT and CDR2 FQNNGV. This CDR3 region has 16 residues. The CDR3: CASSTIRREGAYEQYF. CDR3 DNA: TGTGCCAGCAGCACGATCAGGCGGGAGGGGGCCTACGAGCAGTACTTC.

The rearrangement joins TRBV5-4 to TRBJ2-7; 8 nucleotides align to TRBD1. V lost 1 base and J lost 0; bases outside the gene matches: 9. This CDR3 is built from 17 residues. Germline values: CDR1 SGHNT, CDR2 YYREEE (reference sequence). This CDR3 is CASSLRQGSHISYEQYF. In DNA form, the CDR3 reads TGTGCCAGCAGCTTGAGACAGGGGTCCCACATCTCCTACGAGCAGTACTTC.

V usage is TRBV6-5 and J usage is TRBJ1-2; D unresolved. This CDR3 spans 15 amino acids. Per the germline V gene, CDR1 is MNHEY and CDR2 is SVGAGI. V was pared by 0 bases and J by 5 bases, with 13 bases between. The CDR3 region is CASSYSRAVEYGYTF. In nucleotides, the CDR3 is TGTGCCAGCAGTTACTCGAGGGCGGTTGAGTATGGCTACACCTTC.

The chain employs TRBV6-5 and TRBJ1-4; D call uncertain. V lost 7 bases, J lost 3 bases, and 9 bases lay in between. The CDR3 has 13 residues. The germline V gene has CDR1 MNHEY and CDR2 SVGAGI. CDR3: CASMESANEKLFF. CDR3 bases: TGTGCCAGCATGGAGAGTGCTAATGAAAAACTGTTTTTT.

This rearrangement joins TRBV5-1 to TRBJ2-5, with 7 nucleotides matching TRBD2. Germline assignment: CDR1 SGHRS and CDR2 YFSETQ. Unmatched junction bases numbered 6, after V lost 1 base and J lost 3 bases. The CDR3 is 15 amino acids. The CDR3 bases are TGCGCCAGCAGCTTGCAGTCTAGCGGCAAAGAGACCCAGTACTTC. It codes for CASSLQSSGKETQYF.

The CDR3 DNA reads as TGTGCCAGCCACAGAACAACTAATGAAAAACTGTTTTTT. Its protein product is CASHRTTNEKLFF. The chain has TRBV28 and TRBJ1-4, with D hard to call. The germline V gene encodes CDR1 MDHEN and CDR2 SYDVKM. This CDR3 is 13 amino acids long. Trimming cost V 8 bases and J 0 bases, with 7 bases left between them.

The gene calls are TRBV6-1 and TRBJ1-3; D unresolved. The CDR3 runs 14 residues. Trimming pared 2 bases from V and 0 bases from J, leaving 5 bases between. CDR1 and CDR2 from the germline V gene are MNHNS and SASEGT. The CDR3 sequence is CASSELGSGNTIYF. CDR3 DNA sequence: TGTGCCAGCAGTGAACTCGGCTCTGGAAACACCATATATTTT.

The chain carries TRBV9 and TRBJ2-1; 7 positions match TRBD2. With 2 bases clipped from V and 4 bases from J, the junction kept 6 bases outside the gene matches. The CDR3 sequence is 15 residues long. Germline V CDR1 and CDR2: SGDLS, YYNGEE. CDR3: CASSVRDYPYNEQFF. For the CDR3, the DNA is TGTGCCAGCAGCGTCCGGGACTACCCATACAATGAGCAGTTCTTC.

J is TRBJ2-3 and V is TRBV6-5; D is possibly TRBD2 (6 bases). From germline, CDR1 is MNHEY and CDR2 SVGAGI. The CDR3 sequence is 15 residues long. Trimming shortened V by 5 bases and J by 3 bases, and 15 bases separated the two germline ends. The CDR3 loop is CASSPGTLITDTQYF. The CDR3 DNA sequence: TGTGCCAGCAGTCCCGGGACTTTGATAACAGATACGCAGTATTTT.

The gene calls are TRBV14 and TRBJ2-1; possibly TRBD2 for D (6 bases). Between the trimmed V and J ends, which lost 4 bases and 9 bases, there was a span of 13 bases. The CDR3 contains 13 residues. Germline loops: CDR1 SGHDN, CDR2 FVKESK. CDR3 region: CASSLSWDFEQFF. CDR3 nucleotide sequence: TGTGCCAGCAGCCTGAGCTGGGACTTTGAGCAGTTCTTC.

Of note for this clone: A clone one base away is much larger, so this may be a read error. The chain uses TRBV7-9 and TRBJ2-5; a weak D match, TRBD1 (6 bases). V lost 1 base and J lost 5, with 17 bases in between. The germline V gene has CDR1 SEHNR and CDR2 FQNEAQ (reference sequence). CDR3 size: 16 residues. The CDR3 loop reads CASSLGLGASSETQYF. CDR3 DNA sequence: TGTGCCAGCAGCTTAGGGCTGGGGGCTTCGTCGGAGACCCAGTACTTC.

This clone occurred a few times. This chain joins TRBV6-1 and TRBJ1-5; D uncertain. The germline CDR1 and CDR2 sequences are MNHNS and SASEGT. The CDR3 has 15 amino acids. V shed 2 bases and J shed 0 bases, with 8 bases lying between them. CDR3 sequence: CASSEPGNSNQPQHF. CDR3 coding DNA: TGTGCCAGCAGTGAACCGGGGAATAGCAATCAGCCCCAGCATTTT.

There are a few counts of this clone. CDR3 protein: CASGLGSRLQGGLIWEKLFF. DNA of the CDR3: TGTGCTAGTGGTTTGGGATCCCGCTTACAGGGTGGGTTAATCTGGGAAAAACTGTTTTTT. The rearrangement links TRBV12-5 to TRBJ1-4; TRBD1 is a possible D gene (6 bases). The germline gives CDR1 LGHNT, CDR2 FRNRAP. This CDR3 contains 20 residues. V was cut by 1 base and J by 8 bases, with 29 bases left in between.

The chain recombines TRBV11-1 with TRBJ2-7, with D unclear. The CDR3 contains 13 residues. Germline V gives CDR1 SGHAT, CDR2 FQDESV (reference sequence). Trimming removed 5 bases from V and 7 bases from J, with 15 bases in between. CDR3 nucleotide sequence: TGTGCCAGCAGCCGTGTTGCGGTCGGGGAGCAGTACTTC. Translation: CASSRVAVGEQYF.

The chain couples TRBV7-2 to TRBJ1-6; 9 nucleotides match TRBD1. This CDR3 contains 15 residues. Germline CDR1 is SGHTA and CDR2 is FQGNSA. The V segment lost 3 bases and the J segment 5 bases; nucleotides outside the gene matches: 2. The CDR3, as DNA: TGTGCCAGCAGCTTGGGGACAGGGAATAATTCACCCCTCCACTTT. Its translation: CASSLGTGNNSPLHF.